The entry below describes one T cell receptor beta chain. Its target is unknown. Germline lookup yields CDR1 SGHTA and CDR2 FQGNSA. This CDR3 is built from 16 residues. Deletions cut 5 bases from V and 0 bases from J, with 17 bases between. The data are from a study of graft-versus-host responses after intestinal transplantation. Assay used: immunoSEQ multiplex PCR; TCRdb lists only in-frame clones, some missing. The sample yields more than 65,000 clones, approximately 94% seen once. The chain employs TRBV7-2 and TRBJ2-7; possibly TRBD2 for D (6 bases). The sample was unstimulated CD8+ T cells sorted from spleen or lymph node cells, taken before intestinal transplant. The TCR sequence derives from a human donor who received an intestinal transplant. The CDR3 loop is CASSPRRRVPSYEQYF. The DNA for the CDR3 is TGTGCCAGCAGCCCCAGACGGAGGGTCCCCTCCTACGAGCAGTACTTC.